The T cell receptor (beta chain) described here comes from a study of OX40 agonist ivuxolimab in advanced cancers. Study information: One hepatocellular carcinoma and a couple of cutaneous melanoma patients partially responded.

This clone appeared a single time. No antigen is known for it. Germline V CDR1 and CDR2: SGHAT, FQNNGV. The V segment lost 4 bases and the J segment 4 bases; nucleotides outside the gene matches: 4. The CDR3 is 15 amino acids. Findings of the study overall: The study did not work out the antigen specificity of the expanded peripheral T cells.

Assay used: immunoSEQ multiplex PCR; TCRdb lists only in-frame clones, some missing. The sample carries 60,000 or so clones, approximately 88% recorded once. The rearrangement joins TRBV11-2 to TRBJ2-1; 10 bases agree with TRBD2. The sequences come from CD4+ or CD8+ T cells sorted from blood, collected in a trial of the OX40 agonist ivuxolimab. The sequence was collected from an adult with an advanced solid tumor such as melanoma, head and neck, liver or kidney cancer. The CDR3 DNA sequence: TGTGCCAGCAGCTCCAATAGCGGGGGGTACAATGAGCAGTTCTTC. This translates into CASSSNSGGYNEQFF.